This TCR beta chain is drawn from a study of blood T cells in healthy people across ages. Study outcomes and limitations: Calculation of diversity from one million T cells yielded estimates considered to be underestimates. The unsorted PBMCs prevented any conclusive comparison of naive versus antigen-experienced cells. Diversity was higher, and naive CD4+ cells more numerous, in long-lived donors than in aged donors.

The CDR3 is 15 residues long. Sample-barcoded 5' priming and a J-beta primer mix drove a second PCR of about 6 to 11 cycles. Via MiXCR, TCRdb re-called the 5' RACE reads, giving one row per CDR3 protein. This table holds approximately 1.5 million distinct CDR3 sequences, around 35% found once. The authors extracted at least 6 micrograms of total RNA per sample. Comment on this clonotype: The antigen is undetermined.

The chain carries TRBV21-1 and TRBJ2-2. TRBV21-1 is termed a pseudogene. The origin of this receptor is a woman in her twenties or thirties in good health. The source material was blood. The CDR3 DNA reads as TGTGCCAGCAGCAAAGATTTGGGTAACACCGGGGAGCTGTTTTTT. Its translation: CASSKDLGNTGELFF.